This T cell receptor (beta chain) stems from a study of blood T cell repertoires in COVID-19 (dated by TCRdb to the early 2020s). The study in broad terms: Samples covering the acute and convalescent phases of COVID-19 were provided by collaborators in the United States, Italy and Spain. Where HLA class I and class II types were available, the types were taken from metadata supplied by the sample provider, not from assay-based typing. The repertoires were released in a freely available public database intended as a resource for research on the immune response to SARS-CoV-2. Nearly every sample came with metadata listing a de-identified subject ID, COVID-19 status, age in years and sex. Subjects who had been exposed to COVID-19, were actively infected with it, or had recovered from it provided the deeply sampled blood TCRbeta repertoires that made up the dataset. The material from the prospective study consisted of cDNA or gDNA derived from T cells, B-cell-depleted T cells, or PBMCs. Samples were obtained from the ongoing ImmuneRACE study (first 160 participants) and from roughly 1,300 subjects provided by 6 global collaborators. Points the paper makes about the study in general: The amount of clinical and demographic metadata varied by source and participant and was provided uncurated.

Each collaborating institution followed its own protocols to collect whole blood in K2EDTA tubes. For TCRbeta analysis, collaborator samples were shipped as frozen whole blood, as isolated PBMCs, or as DNA extracted from either sample type. From its cysteine to its phenylalanine, the CDR3 spans 14 amino acids. Only the CDR3 DNA is retained, 42 bases long and in frame from the first base. Between the V and J ends, shortened by 3 bases and 0 bases respectively, the junction contains 8 bases. Looking up the germline V gene yields CDR1 KGHSH and CDR2 LQKENI. Turning to this clone: It lacks a known antigen. Base qualities are not provided; no much larger clone lies one nucleotide away. This sample also contains other DNA sequences that code for the same CDR3.

The immunoSEQ Assay, a bias-controlled multiplex PCR, was used to amplify TCRbeta CDR3 regions from genomic DNA. The authors' pipeline ran thus. The number of nucleated cells in each sample was estimated from the amplification of reference gene primers within the assay. To quantify the absolute abundance of each unique TCRbeta CDR3 rearrangement, sequence reads were collapsed and filtered. For each sample, productive Simpson clonality was calculated by taking the square root of Simpson's diversity index across productive rearrangements. In TCRdb, the immuneACCESS table is reduced to in-frame sequences with V and J assigned. These tables do not hold every clone; where another copy was compared, an unresolved V gene accounts for under half, and the others remain unexplained. The V and J calls and clone size are taken from that table; D and trimming were inferred from the DNA. The sample has about 120,000 clones on record, 70% to 80% of them singletons. The ten largest clones add up to 2% to 3% of the sample.

This receptor was taken from a man aged 45-65 years with acute or convalescent COVID-19. The sequence joins TRBV18 to TRBJ1-1, and perhaps TRBD1 as D gene, on 5 matching bases. Sequenced input: peripheral blood. The CDR3 in this case is CASSPGQMNTEAFF. The nucleotide sequence is TGTGCCAGCTCACCCGGACAAATGAACACTGAAGCTTTCTTT.